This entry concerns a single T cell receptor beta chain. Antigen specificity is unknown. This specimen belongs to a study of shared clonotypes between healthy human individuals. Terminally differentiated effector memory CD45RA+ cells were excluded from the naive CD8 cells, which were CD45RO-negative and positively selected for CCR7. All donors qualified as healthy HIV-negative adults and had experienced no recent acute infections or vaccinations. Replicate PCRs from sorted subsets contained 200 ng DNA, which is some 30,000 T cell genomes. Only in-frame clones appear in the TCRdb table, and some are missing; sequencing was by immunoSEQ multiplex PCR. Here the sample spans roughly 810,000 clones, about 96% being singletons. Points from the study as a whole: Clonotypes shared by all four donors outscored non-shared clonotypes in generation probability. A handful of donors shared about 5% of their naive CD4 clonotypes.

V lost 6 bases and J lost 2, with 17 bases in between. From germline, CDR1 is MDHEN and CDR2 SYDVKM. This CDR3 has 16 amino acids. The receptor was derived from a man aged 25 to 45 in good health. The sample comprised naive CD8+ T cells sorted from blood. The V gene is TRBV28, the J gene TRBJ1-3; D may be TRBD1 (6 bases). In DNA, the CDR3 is TGTGCCAGCAGAAAAATGACAGGCTTGACTGGAAACACCATATATTTT. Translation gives CASRKMTGLTGNTIYF. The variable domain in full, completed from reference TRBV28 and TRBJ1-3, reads DVKVTQSSRYLVKRTGEKVFLECVQDMDHENMFWYRQDPGLGLRLIYFSYDVKMKEKGDIPEGYSVSREKKERFSLILESASTNQTSMYLCASRKMTGLTGNTIYFGEGSWLTVV.